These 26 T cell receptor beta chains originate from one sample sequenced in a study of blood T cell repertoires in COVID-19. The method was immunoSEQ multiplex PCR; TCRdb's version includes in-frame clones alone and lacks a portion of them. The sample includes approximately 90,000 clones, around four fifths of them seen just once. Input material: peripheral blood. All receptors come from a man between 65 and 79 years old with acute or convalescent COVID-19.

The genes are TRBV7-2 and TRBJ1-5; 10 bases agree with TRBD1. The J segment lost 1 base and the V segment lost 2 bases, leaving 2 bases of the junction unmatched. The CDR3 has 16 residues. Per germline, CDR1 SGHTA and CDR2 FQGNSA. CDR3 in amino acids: CASSLRGQGSNQPQHF. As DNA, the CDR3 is TGTGCCAGCAGCTTACGGGGACAGGGGAGCAATCAGCCCCAGCATTTT.

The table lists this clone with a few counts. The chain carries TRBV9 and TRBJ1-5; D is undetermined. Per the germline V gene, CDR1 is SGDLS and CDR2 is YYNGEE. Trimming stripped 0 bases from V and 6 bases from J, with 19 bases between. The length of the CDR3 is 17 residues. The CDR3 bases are TGTGCCAGCAGCGTAGGCACAGCGGGTTTAGGGTTTCAGCCCCAGCATTTT. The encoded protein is CASSVGTAGLGFQPQHF.

CDR3 sequence: CASSLGRGLQHEQYV. The DNA of the CDR3 is TGTGCCAGCAGCTTGGGGCGGGGTCTTCAACACGAGCAGTACGTC. The chain links TRBV11-2 to TRBJ2-7; a weak D match, TRBD2 (6 bases). V was pared by 3 bases and J by 5 bases, with 17 bases between. The CDR3 covers 15 residues. CDR1 SGHAT and CDR2 FQNNGV come from the germline V gene.

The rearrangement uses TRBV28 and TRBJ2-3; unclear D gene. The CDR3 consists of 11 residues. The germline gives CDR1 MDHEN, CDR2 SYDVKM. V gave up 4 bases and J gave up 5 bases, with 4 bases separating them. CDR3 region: CASSSLDTQYF. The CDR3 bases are TGTGCCAGCAGTTCCTTAGATACGCAGTATTTT.

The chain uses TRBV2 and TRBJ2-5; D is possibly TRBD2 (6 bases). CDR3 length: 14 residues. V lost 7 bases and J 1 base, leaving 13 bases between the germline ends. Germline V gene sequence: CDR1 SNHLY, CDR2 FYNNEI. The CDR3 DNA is TGTGCCAGCACTAGGGACTCCTTCCAAGAGACCCAGTACTTC. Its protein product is CASTRDSFQETQYF.

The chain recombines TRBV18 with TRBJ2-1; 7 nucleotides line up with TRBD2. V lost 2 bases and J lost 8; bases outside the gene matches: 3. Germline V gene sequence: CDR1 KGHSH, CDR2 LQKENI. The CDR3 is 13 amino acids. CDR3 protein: CASSPEGGDEQFF. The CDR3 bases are TGTGCCAGCTCACCAGAGGGAGGGGATGAGCAGTTCTTC.

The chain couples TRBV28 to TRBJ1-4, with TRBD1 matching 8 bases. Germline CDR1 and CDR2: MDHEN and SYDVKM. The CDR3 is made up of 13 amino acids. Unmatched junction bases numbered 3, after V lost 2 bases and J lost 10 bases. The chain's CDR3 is CASSLETGVKLFF. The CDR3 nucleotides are TGTGCCAGCAGTTTAGAGACAGGGGTAAAACTGTTTTTT.

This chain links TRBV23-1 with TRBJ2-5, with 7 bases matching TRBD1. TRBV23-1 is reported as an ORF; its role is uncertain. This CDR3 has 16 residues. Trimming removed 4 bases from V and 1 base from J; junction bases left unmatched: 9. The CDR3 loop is CASSLAGTVGQETQYF. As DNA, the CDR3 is TGCGCCAGCAGTCTTGCCGGGACAGTGGGCCAAGAGACCCAGTACTTC.

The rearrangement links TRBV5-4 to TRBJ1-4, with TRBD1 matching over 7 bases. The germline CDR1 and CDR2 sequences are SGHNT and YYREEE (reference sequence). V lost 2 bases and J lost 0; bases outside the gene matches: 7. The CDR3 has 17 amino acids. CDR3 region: CASSFGGRGATNEKLFF. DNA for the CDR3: TGTGCCAGCAGCTTCGGTGGCAGGGGGGCAACTAATGAAAAACTGTTTTTT.

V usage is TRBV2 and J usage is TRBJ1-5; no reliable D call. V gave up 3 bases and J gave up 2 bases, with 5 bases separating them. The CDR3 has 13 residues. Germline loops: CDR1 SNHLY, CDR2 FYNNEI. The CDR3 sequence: CASSDPRNQPQHF. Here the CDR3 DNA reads TGTGCCAGCAGTGACCCTCGCAATCAGCCCCAGCATTTT.

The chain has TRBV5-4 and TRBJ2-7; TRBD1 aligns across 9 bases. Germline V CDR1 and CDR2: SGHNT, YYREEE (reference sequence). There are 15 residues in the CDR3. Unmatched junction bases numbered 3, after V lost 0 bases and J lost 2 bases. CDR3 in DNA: TGTGCCAGCAGCTTGGTAGGACAGGGGACCTACGAGCAGTACTTC. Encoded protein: CASSLVGQGTYEQYF.

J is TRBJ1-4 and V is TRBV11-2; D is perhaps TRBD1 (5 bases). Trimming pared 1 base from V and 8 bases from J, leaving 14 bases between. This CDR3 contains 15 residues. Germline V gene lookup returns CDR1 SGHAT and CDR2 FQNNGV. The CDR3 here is CASSLVSLPGEKLFF. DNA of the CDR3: TGTGCCAGCAGCTTAGTGTCCCTCCCAGGGGAAAAACTGTTTTTT.

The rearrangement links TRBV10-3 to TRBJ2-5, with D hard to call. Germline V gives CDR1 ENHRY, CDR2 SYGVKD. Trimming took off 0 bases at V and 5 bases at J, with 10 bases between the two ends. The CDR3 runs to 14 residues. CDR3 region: CAISESMNQETQYF. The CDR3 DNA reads TGTGCCATCAGTGAGTCGATGAATCAGGAGACCCAGTACTTC.

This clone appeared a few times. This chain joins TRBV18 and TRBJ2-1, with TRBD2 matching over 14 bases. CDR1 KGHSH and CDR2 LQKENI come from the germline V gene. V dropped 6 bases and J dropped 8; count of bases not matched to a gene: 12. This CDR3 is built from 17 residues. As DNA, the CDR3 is TGTGCCAGCTCTCTGACTAGCGGGGGGGCCGTAAGCGATGAGCAGTTCTTC. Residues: CASSLTSGGAVSDEQFF.

The CDR3 region has the DNA TGCAGTGCTTCCCGAGGAGATACGCAGTATTTT. Translating gives CSASRGDTQYF. The chain recombines TRBV20-1 with TRBJ2-3; D is unclear. This CDR3 has 11 amino acids. Germline CDR1 DFQATT, CDR2 SNEGSKA (reference sequence). Trimming took off 5 bases at V and 5 bases at J, with 8 bases between the two ends.

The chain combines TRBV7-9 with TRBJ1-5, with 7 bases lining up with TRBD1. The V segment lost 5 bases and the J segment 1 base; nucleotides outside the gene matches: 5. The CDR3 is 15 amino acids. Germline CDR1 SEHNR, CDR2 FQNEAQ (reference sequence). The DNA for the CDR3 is TGTGCCAGCAGCCCGACAGGGAGAAGCAATCAGCCCCAGCATTTT. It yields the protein CASSPTGRSNQPQHF.

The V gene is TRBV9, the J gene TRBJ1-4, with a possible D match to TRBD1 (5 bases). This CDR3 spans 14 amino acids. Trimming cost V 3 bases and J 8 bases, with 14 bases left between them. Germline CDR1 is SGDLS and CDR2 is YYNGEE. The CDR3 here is CASSAQRGHEKLFF. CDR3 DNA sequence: TGTGCCAGCAGCGCCCAAAGGGGCCACGAAAAACTGTTTTTT.

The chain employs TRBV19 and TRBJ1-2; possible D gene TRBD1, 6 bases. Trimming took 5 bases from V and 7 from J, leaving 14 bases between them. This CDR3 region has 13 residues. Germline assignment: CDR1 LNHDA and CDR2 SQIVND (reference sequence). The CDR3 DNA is TGTGCCAGTAGTTTTTCGACAGGAGGTGGCTACACCTTC. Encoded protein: CASSFSTGGGYTF.

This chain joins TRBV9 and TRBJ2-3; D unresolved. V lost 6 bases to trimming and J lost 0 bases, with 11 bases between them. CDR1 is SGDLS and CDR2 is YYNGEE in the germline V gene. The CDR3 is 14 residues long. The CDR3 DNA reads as TGTGCCAGCAAGACGACTCTAAGCACAGATACGCAGTATTTT. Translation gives CASKTTLSTDTQYF.

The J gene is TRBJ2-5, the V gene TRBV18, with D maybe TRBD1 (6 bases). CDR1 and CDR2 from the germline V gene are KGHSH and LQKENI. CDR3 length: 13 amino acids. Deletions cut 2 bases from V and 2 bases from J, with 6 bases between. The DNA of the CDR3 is TGTGCCAGCTCACCAGGGACACAAGAGACCCAGTACTTC. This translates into CASSPGTQETQYF. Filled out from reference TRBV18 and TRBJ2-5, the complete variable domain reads NAGVMQNPRHLVRRRGQEARLRCSPMKGHSHVYWYRQLPEEGLKFMVYLQKENIIDESGMPKERFSAEFPKEGPSILRIQQVVRGDSAAYFCASSPGTQETQYFGPGTRLLVL.

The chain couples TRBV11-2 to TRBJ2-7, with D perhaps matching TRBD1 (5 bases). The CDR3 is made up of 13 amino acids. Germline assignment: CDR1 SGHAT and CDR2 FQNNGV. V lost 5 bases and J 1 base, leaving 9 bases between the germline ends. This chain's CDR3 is CASSPTVSYEQYF. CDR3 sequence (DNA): TGTGCCAGCAGCCCGACAGTTTCCTACGAGCAGTACTTC.

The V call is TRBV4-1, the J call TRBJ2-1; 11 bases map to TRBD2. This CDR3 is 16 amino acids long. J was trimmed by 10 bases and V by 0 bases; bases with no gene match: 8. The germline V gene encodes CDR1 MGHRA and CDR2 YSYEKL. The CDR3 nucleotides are TGCGCCAGCAGCCAAGAGGGTAGCGGGGGGGTAGGAGAGCAGTTCTTC. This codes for CASSQEGSGGVGEQFF.

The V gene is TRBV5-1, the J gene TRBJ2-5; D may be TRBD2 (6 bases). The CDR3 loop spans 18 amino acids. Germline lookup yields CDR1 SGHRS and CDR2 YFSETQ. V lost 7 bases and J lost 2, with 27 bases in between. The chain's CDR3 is CASSIGSLGAGRQETQYF. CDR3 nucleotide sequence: TGCGCCAGCTCCATTGGAAGCCTGGGCGCTGGGAGGCAAGAGACCCAGTACTTC.

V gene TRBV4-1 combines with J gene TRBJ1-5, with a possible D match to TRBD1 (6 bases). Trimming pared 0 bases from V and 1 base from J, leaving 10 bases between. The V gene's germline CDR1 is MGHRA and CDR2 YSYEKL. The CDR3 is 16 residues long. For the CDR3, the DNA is TGCGCCAGCAGCCAAGATGGGGGGGCGAGCAATCAGCCCCAGCATTTT. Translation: CASSQDGGASNQPQHF.

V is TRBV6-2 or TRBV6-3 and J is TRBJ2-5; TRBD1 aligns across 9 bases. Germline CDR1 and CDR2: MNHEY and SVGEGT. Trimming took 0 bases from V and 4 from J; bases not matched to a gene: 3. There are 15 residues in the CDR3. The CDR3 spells CASSYSGTGTETQYF. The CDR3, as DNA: TGTGCCAGCAGTTACTCGGGGACAGGGACAGAGACCCAGTACTTC.

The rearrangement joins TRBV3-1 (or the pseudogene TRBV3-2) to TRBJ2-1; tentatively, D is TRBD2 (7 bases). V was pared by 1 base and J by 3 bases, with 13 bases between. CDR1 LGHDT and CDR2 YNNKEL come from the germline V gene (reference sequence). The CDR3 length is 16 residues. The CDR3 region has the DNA TGTGCCAGCAGCCAAGGTTCCGGGGGGCGCTACAATGAGCAGTTCTTC. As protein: CASSQGSGGRYNEQFF.